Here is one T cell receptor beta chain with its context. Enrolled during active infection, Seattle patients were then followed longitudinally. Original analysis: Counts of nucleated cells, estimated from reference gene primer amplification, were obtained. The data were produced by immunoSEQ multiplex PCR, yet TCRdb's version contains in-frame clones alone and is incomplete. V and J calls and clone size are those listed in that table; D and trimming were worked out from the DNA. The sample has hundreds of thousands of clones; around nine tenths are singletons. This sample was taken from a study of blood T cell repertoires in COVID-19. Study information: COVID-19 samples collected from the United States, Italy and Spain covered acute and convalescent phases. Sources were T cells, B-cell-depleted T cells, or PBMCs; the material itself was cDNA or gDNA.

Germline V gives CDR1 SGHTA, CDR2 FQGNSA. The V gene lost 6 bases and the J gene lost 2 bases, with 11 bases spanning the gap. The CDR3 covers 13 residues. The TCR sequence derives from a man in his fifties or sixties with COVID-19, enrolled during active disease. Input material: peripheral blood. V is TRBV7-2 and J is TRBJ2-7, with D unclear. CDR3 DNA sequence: TGTGCCAGCAGGCCAGGCCATCCCTACGAGCAGTACTTC. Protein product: CASRPGHPYEQYF.